Below, one T cell receptor (beta chain) is given with its context. V was trimmed by 3 bases and J by 5 bases, leaving 13 bases between them. This CDR3 comprises 13 residues. Germline V gene lookup returns CDR1 DFQATT and CDR2 SNEGSKA (reference sequence). This entry comes from a study of identical twins. TCRdb processed the 5' RACE reads anew with MiXCR; each CDR3 protein has one entry. The sample comprises roughly 470,000 distinct CDR3 sequences, approximately 14% of which are singletons, and 0.95% to 1% rests with the top ten. These data are also associated with another study on yellow fever vaccine responses in identical twins.

Sequencing input: CD4+ T cells sorted from blood. The receptor was derived from a woman between 18 and 29 years old in good health. The chain couples TRBV20-1 to TRBJ2-5; TRBD1 might be the D (7 bases). CDR3 sequence: CSASFGGGETQYF. The CDR3 DNA follows: TGCAGTGCTAGTTTCGGAGGGGGCGAGACCCAGTACTTC.